One and the same sample provided the 27 T cell receptor beta chains below, sequenced in a study of shared clonotypes between healthy human individuals. Assay: immunoSEQ multiplex PCR; the TCRdb copy retains only in-frame clones and omits some. The data show 2 million to 3 million clones, around nine tenths seen once. Source material: naive CD4+ T cells sorted from blood. Noted subset: CD45RA+ positively selected. The receptor set was obtained from a man aged 18 to 30 in good health.

The gene calls are TRBV5-6 and TRBJ1-2, with 7 bases aligning to TRBD1. V shed 5 bases and J 4 bases; nucleotides not matched to a gene: 8. Germline CDR1 reads SGHDT; CDR2 reads YYEEEE. CDR3 size: 14 residues. CDR3 sequence (DNA): TGTGCCAGCAGAGATCGTGACAGGGCCTATGGCTACACCTTC. Protein product: CASRDRDRAYGYTF.

The chain couples TRBV5-1 to TRBJ1-5; 7 nucleotides agree with TRBD1. V lost 4 bases and J lost 6; bases outside the gene matches: 4. This CDR3 contains 13 residues. The V gene's germline CDR1 is SGHRS and CDR2 YFSETQ. The CDR3 bases are TGCGCCAGCAGCACAGGGGAGGGTCAGCCCCAGCATTTT. The encoded protein is CASSTGEGQPQHF.

This clone appeared once. The chain couples TRBV6-6 to TRBJ2-7; D is ambiguous. This CDR3 contains 12 residues. Trimming removed 5 bases at V and 4 bases at J, with 9 bases between. Germline V gene lookup returns CDR1 MNHNY and CDR2 SVGAGI (reference sequence). This CDR3 reads CASSRTLYEQYF. For the CDR3, the DNA is TGTGCCAGCAGTCGGACCTTGTACGAGCAGTACTTC.

J is TRBJ2-7 and V is TRBV6-5; D remains ambiguous. Germline CDR1 is MNHEY and CDR2 is SVGAGI. The CDR3 has 11 amino acids. V lost 7 bases and J 4 bases, leaving 8 bases between the germline ends. CDR3 nucleotides: TGTGCCAGCAACTCAGGTTACGAGCAGTACTTC. Translating gives CASNSGYEQYF.

This clone was recorded once. The chain couples TRBV5-1 to TRBJ2-3; D perhaps matches TRBD2 (6 bases). The CDR3 consists of 15 residues. Germline CDR1 and CDR2: SGHRS and YFSETQ. Trimming stripped 4 bases from V and 3 bases from J, with 15 bases between. The CDR3 DNA reads as TGCGCCAGCAGCCCGGGGGATGGTAGAACAGATACGCAGTATTTT. It encodes CASSPGDGRTDTQYF.

The V and J genes are TRBV9 and TRBJ2-3, with 13 bases fitting TRBD2. Trimming removed 3 bases from V and 6 bases from J; junction bases left unmatched: 7. Germline loops: CDR1 SGDLS, CDR2 YYNGEE. The CDR3 totals 16 residues. In nucleotides, the CDR3 is TGTGCCAGCAGCGCCCGACTAGCGGGGGGAAGGGATACGCAGTATTTT. Translating gives CASSARLAGGRDTQYF.

The chain recombines TRBV2 with TRBJ2-3, with D unclear. V was trimmed by 5 bases and J by 4 bases, leaving 4 bases between them. This CDR3 contains 11 residues. The germline V gene has CDR1 SNHLY and CDR2 FYNNEI. The CDR3 sequence is CASSYSDTQYF. The DNA for the CDR3 is TGTGCCAGCAGTTACTCAGATACGCAGTATTTT.

V and J are TRBV6-1 and TRBJ2-7; D could derive from TRBD1 or TRBD2 (5 bases each). The germline CDR1 and CDR2 sequences are MNHNS and SASEGT. This CDR3 has 12 amino acids. V lost 8 bases and J 0 bases, leaving 8 bases between the germline ends. The CDR3 reads CASEGFSYEQYF. CDR3 sequence (DNA): TGTGCCAGCGAGGGGTTCTCCTACGAGCAGTACTTC.

The chain joins TRBV6-1 to TRBJ2-4; D might be TRBD1 or TRBD2, each matching 5 bases. Germline V gene data show CDR1 as MNHNS and CDR2 as SASEGT. Trimming stripped 1 base from V and 8 bases from J, with 15 bases between. CDR3 length: 15 amino acids. The CDR3 spells CASSEVRGPSDIQYF. The CDR3 DNA sequence: TGTGCCAGCAGTGAAGTTCGGGGCCCAAGTGACATTCAGTACTTC.

Concerning this clone itself: The sample holds other DNA sequences that translate to the same CDR3. The V and J genes are TRBV5-1 and TRBJ1-4, with D possibly matching TRBD1 (6 bases). The CDR3 contains 14 residues. Germline assignment: CDR1 SGHRS and CDR2 YFSETQ. V dropped 0 bases and J dropped 7 bases, with 10 bases sitting between them. The chain's CDR3 is CASSLAGVGEKLFF. The CDR3, as DNA: TGCGCCAGCAGCTTGGCAGGGGTCGGTGAAAAACTGTTTTTT.

The CDR3 protein is CASSISGTGGTDTQYF. For the CDR3, the DNA is TGTGCCAGTAGTATATCCGGGACAGGGGGCACAGATACGCAGTATTTT. The V call is TRBV19, the J call TRBJ2-3; 10 bases line up with TRBD1. J was trimmed by 1 base and V by 2 bases; bases with no gene match: 3. The CDR3 extends over 16 amino acids. Germline V gene lookup returns CDR1 LNHDA and CDR2 SQIVND (reference sequence).

This chain links TRBV2 with TRBJ2-4; either TRBD1 or TRBD2 may fit D (6 bases each). This CDR3 has 17 amino acids. V lost 4 bases to trimming and J lost 1 base, with 17 bases between them. CDR1 SNHLY and CDR2 FYNNEI come from the germline V gene. The chain's CDR3 is CASSGGTGRFAKNIQYF. CDR3 in DNA: TGTGCCAGCAGTGGGGGTACAGGGAGGTTCGCCAAAAACATTCAGTACTTC.

The chain carries TRBV28 and TRBJ1-6; TRBD1 matches at 10 bases. CDR1 MDHEN and CDR2 SYDVKM come from the germline V gene. V was clipped by 2 bases and J by 9 bases; unmatched bases: 7. There are 16 residues in the CDR3. For the CDR3, the DNA is TGTGCCAGCAGTTTAAGCACGGGACAGGGGAGTTCACCCCTCCACTTT. It is translated as CASSLSTGQGSSPLHF.

The chain has TRBV7-8 and TRBJ2-3; 7 positions agree with TRBD2. The CDR3 covers 18 residues. V lost 0 bases and J lost 0; bases outside the gene matches: 9. Germline V gene lookup returns CDR1 SGHVS and CDR2 FQNEAQ. The CDR3 region is CASSLAWGGQLSTDTQYF. Written as DNA, the CDR3 is TGTGCCAGCAGCTTAGCGTGGGGAGGGCAGTTAAGCACAGATACGCAGTATTTT.

This clone was seen just once. The chain joins TRBV5-1 to TRBJ2-6, with 9 bases aligning to TRBD1. The CDR3 has 14 residues. Germline V gene data show CDR1 as SGHRS and CDR2 as YFSETQ. The J segment lost 7 bases and the V segment lost 4 bases, leaving 3 bases of the junction unmatched. CDR3 region: CASSPDRGANVLTF. The CDR3 DNA sequence: TGCGCCAGCAGCCCGGACAGGGGAGCCAACGTCCTGACTTTC.

The gene calls are TRBV11-3 and TRBJ2-1; D may be TRBD1 or TRBD2 (5 bases each). Germline CDR1 reads SGHNT; CDR2 reads YENEEA. V was trimmed by 0 bases and J by 5 bases, leaving 11 bases between them. The CDR3 has 15 residues. CDR3 DNA sequence: TGTGCCAGCAGCTTAGAGTTGAGGGGCCACAATGAGCAGTTCTTC. Translating it yields CASSLELRGHNEQFF.

This clone occurred once. This rearrangement joins TRBV9 to TRBJ1-6; a possible D gene is TRBD1 (5 bases). The CDR3 contains 17 residues. In germline, CDR1 is SGDLS, CDR2 YYNGEE. V lost 4 bases and J 0 bases, leaving 14 bases between the germline ends. The CDR3 DNA reads as TGTGCCAGCAGCTTGGGACCCATGAGCTCCTATAATTCACCCCTCCACTTT. Protein: CASSLGPMSSYNSPLHF. The complete variable domain, with remaining parts taken from reference TRBV9 and TRBJ1-6, reads DSGVTQTPKHLITATGQRVTLRCSPRSGDLSVYWYQQSLDQGLQFLIQYYNGEERAKGNILERFSAQQFPDLHSELNLSSLELGDSALYFCASSLGPMSSYNSPLHFGNGTRLTVT.

V is TRBV5-1 and J is TRBJ2-2; D is perhaps TRBD1 (5 bases). V lost 3 bases to trimming and J lost 5 bases, with 14 bases between them. CDR3 length equals 15 residues. The germline CDR1 and CDR2 sequences are SGHRS and YFSETQ. CDR3 loop: CASSSDTGVTGELFF. The CDR3 nucleotides read TGCGCCAGCAGCTCGGACACCGGAGTAACCGGGGAGCTGTTTTTT.

The CDR3 loop is CASSSWTGRSYEQYF. The CDR3 nucleotides are TGTGCCAGCAGTTCATGGACAGGGCGTTCCTACGAGCAGTACTTC. The V and J genes are TRBV27 and TRBJ2-7, with TRBD1 identical over 8 bases. The CDR3 runs 15 residues. CDR1 is MNHEY, CDR2 SMNVEV, per germline (reference sequence). V gave up 4 bases and J gave up 1 base; unmatched junction bases: 6.

The CDR3 here is CASSSRDRGTDTQYF. DNA for the CDR3: TGTGCCAGCAGCTCCCGGGACAGGGGCACAGATACGCAGTATTTT. The rearrangement uses TRBV7-3 and TRBJ2-3; TRBD1 matches at 9 bases. The CDR3 is 15 residues long. V was clipped by 4 bases and J by 1 base; unmatched bases: 3. Germline CDR1 is SGHTA and CDR2 is FQGTGA. The full variable domain, its missing parts supplied by reference TRBV7-3 and TRBJ2-3, is GAGVSQTPSNKVTEKGKYVELRCDPISGHTALYWYRQSLGQGPEFLIYFQGTGAADDSGLPNDRFFAVRPEGSVSTLKIQRTERGDSAVYLCASSSRDRGTDTQYFGPGTRLTVL.

This chain uses TRBV2 with TRBJ2-7; 7 bases match TRBD1. Germline trimming cut 3 bases from V and 0 bases from J; bases unmatched to any gene: 8. The CDR3 length is 16 residues. From germline, CDR1 is SNHLY and CDR2 FYNNEI. The CDR3 reads CASSDATGVSSYEQYF. The CDR3 coding sequence is TGTGCCAGCAGTGACGCCACAGGGGTGAGCTCCTACGAGCAGTACTTC. Complete variable domain (other parts from reference TRBV2 and TRBJ2-7): EPEVTQTPSHQVTQMGQEVILRCVPISNHLYFYWYRQILGQKVEFLVSFYNNEISEKSEIFDDQFSVERPDGSNFTLKIRSTKLEDSAMYFCASSDATGVSSYEQYFGPGTRLTVT.

This rearrangement joins TRBV7-8 to TRBJ1-5; 7 bases fit TRBD1. J gave up 4 bases and V 2 bases, and 5 bases lay outside the gene matches. The CDR3 totals 15 residues. The germline V gene encodes CDR1 SGHVS and CDR2 FQNEAQ. In nucleotides, the CDR3 is TGTGCCAGCAGCTTATTGGACAGGTCAAATCAGCCCCAGCATTTT. Translated: CASSLLDRSNQPQHF.

V usage is TRBV10-3 and J usage is TRBJ2-7; possible D gene TRBD2, 6 bases. V lost 2 bases and J 6 bases, leaving 17 bases between the germline ends. Germline V gene sequence: CDR1 ENHRY, CDR2 SYGVKD. This CDR3 region has 15 residues. CDR3 loop: CAISEATPGVGEQYF. The CDR3 nucleotides read TGTGCCATCAGTGAGGCTACACCGGGGGTCGGCGAGCAGTACTTC.

The chain links TRBV5-4 to TRBJ2-7; 7 bases agree with TRBD1. The ends lost 4 bases at V and 1 base at J; junction bases unmatched: 11. CDR3 length: 16 amino acids. CDR1 is SGHNT, CDR2 YYREEE, per germline (reference sequence). The CDR3 region is CASSPSLDRFSYEQYF. CDR3 DNA sequence: TGTGCCAGCAGCCCAAGCTTGGACAGGTTTTCCTACGAGCAGTACTTC.

The rearrangement uses TRBV4-3 and TRBJ1-4; D gene ambiguous. In germline, CDR1 is LGHNA, CDR2 YSLEER. The CDR3 is 15 amino acids. Trimming took off 4 bases at V and 0 bases at J, with 9 bases between the two ends. The CDR3 DNA is TGCGCCAGCAGCCTCTCGGGTACAACTAATGAAAAACTGTTTTTT. This codes for CASSLSGTTNEKLFF.

V gene TRBV7-8 combines with J gene TRBJ1-3; a possible D gene is TRBD1 (5 bases). V dropped 5 bases and J dropped 2 bases, with 13 bases sitting between them. Germline-derived CDR1 and CDR2 are SGHVS and FQNEAQ. The CDR3 contains 15 residues. The CDR3 DNA follows: TGTGCCAGCAGCCCCCTGGGAGGGGCTGGAAACACCATATATTTT. It translates to CASSPLGGAGNTIYF.

As to this clone: The sample contains more than one DNA sequence encoding this CDR3. The J gene is TRBJ2-5, the V gene TRBV15, with a possible D match to TRBD2 (5 bases). Germline assignment: CDR1 LNHNV and CDR2 YYDKDF (reference sequence). The length of the CDR3 is 14 residues. V was shortened by 0 bases and J by 2 bases, with 7 bases between the two germline ends. CDR3 nucleotides: TGTGCCACCAGCAGAGATCGAGGGCAAGAGACCCAGTACTTC. It encodes CATSRDRGQETQYF.